This T cell receptor beta chain was found in a study of graft-versus-host responses after intestinal transplantation. Looking at the study overall: Transplants were multivisceral, liver-intestinal, or isolated intestinal. For about three years after anti-thymocyte globulin induction, all recipients took tacrolimus and steroids.

Sequencing was performed with immunoSEQ multiplex PCR; in TCRdb, only in-frame clones are kept and a portion is missing. The repertoire has 84,000 or so clones, around 83% of them found once; the top ten carry 0.75% to 0.85%. Points from the study as a whole: Individuals who had graft-donor T cell macrochimerism had allografts that showed high graft-versus-host to host-versus-graft clonal ratios. Peak levels of circulating GvH clones tracked with early post-transplant HvG declines.

CDR3 size: 16 residues. With 5 bases clipped from V and 2 bases from J, the junction kept 11 bases outside the gene matches. The germline V gene has CDR1 MDHEN and CDR2 SYDVKM. Comment on this clone: Its matching antigen is unknown.

The TCR sequence derives from a human donor who received an intestinal transplant. Sequencing was performed on unstimulated CD4+ T cells sorted from spleen or lymph node cells, taken before intestinal transplant. V and J are TRBV28 and TRBJ2-7; 8 bases align to TRBD1. The CDR3, as DNA: TGTGCCAGCAGTACCCGTCGACAGGGGAGAACCTACGAGCAGTACTTC. Translated, it gives CASSTRRQGRTYEQYF. Filled out from reference TRBV28 and TRBJ2-7, the complete variable domain reads DVKVTQSSRYLVKRTGEKVFLECVQDMDHENMFWYRQDPGLGLRLIYFSYDVKMKEKGDIPEGYSVSREKKERFSLILESASTNQTSMYLCASSTRRQGRTYEQYFGPGTRLTVT.